What follows are 31 T cell receptor beta chains derived from one specimen sequenced in a study of blood T cells in healthy people across ages. Together with a sample-barcoded 5' primer, a J-beta primer mix was included in a second PCR lasting about 6 to 11 cycles. TCRdb independently ran MiXCR on the 5' RACE reads; one entry per CDR3 protein. This sample has 1,100,000 or so distinct CDR3 sequences; more than 35% occur once, and the top ten carry under 20%. Material for sequencing was blood. The source of these receptors is a woman aged 60-75 years in good health.

The J gene is TRBJ1-5, the V gene TRBV2; possible D gene TRBD1, 6 bases. CDR1 is SNHLY, CDR2 FYNNEI, per germline. CDR3 size: 15 residues. Trimming left V 8 bases short and J 1 base short, with 15 bases between. The CDR3 reads CASRFAGQSNQPQHF. CDR3 in DNA: TGTGCCAGCCGATTCGCCGGACAGAGCAATCAGCCCCAGCATTTT.

To note about this clonotype: The junction and the germline gene differ at one end; a read error may be behind it. CDR3 sequence: CVSSLGTSGLTQYF. CDR3 coding DNA: TGTGTCAGCAGCCTAGGGACTAGCGGGCTTACGCAGTATTTT. This chain uses TRBV11-2 with TRBJ2-3, with TRBD2 matching 12 bases. The germline V gene encodes CDR1 SGHAT and CDR2 FQNNGV. The CDR3 extends over 14 amino acids.

Turning to this clonotype: This may come from a read error, since a much larger clone is one base off. This chain links TRBV20-1 with TRBJ2-5; TRBD2 matches at 14 bases. The J call may be in error: the DNA end matches TRBJ2-4 better. Germline V CDR1 and CDR2: DFQATT, SNEGSKA (reference sequence). This CDR3 is 18 amino acids long. The CDR3 region is CSAGAGTSGSAPKNIQYF. As DNA, the CDR3 is TGCAGTGCTGGCGCCGGGACTAGCGGGAGTGCTCCCAAAAACATTCAGTACTTC.

The J gene is TRBJ1-1, the V gene TRBV6-5, with a tentative D call TRBD1 (5 bases). The CDR3 length is 18 residues. Germline values: CDR1 MNHEY, CDR2 SVGAGI. V was shortened by 4 bases and J by 1 base, with 22 bases between the two germline ends. CDR3 DNA sequence: TGTGCCAGCAGTTCCAATTACCACACGACGGGGCCGAACACTGAAGCTTTCTTT. Translating gives CASSSNYHTTGPNTEAFF.

This chain links TRBV20-1 with TRBJ2-7, with D possibly TRBD2 on 5 matching bases. Germline V gene data show CDR1 as DFQATT and CDR2 as SNEGSKA (reference sequence). Deletions cut 0 bases from V and 5 bases from J, with 14 bases between. The CDR3 has 14 amino acids. CDR3 amino acids: CSARDLGMVHEQYF. CDR3 bases: TGCAGTGCTAGAGACCTCGGGATGGTCCACGAGCAGTACTTC.

There are a few counts of this clonotype. This chain uses TRBV6-5 with TRBJ2-3, with D perhaps matching TRBD2 (6 bases). The CDR3 has 19 amino acids. V was shortened by 0 bases and J by 1 base, with 20 bases between the two germline ends. The V gene's germline CDR1 is MNHEY and CDR2 SVGAGI. The CDR3 protein is CASSYSPGVADYRTDTQYF. CDR3 sequence (DNA): TGTGCCAGCAGTTACTCGCCCGGGGTAGCGGATTATCGCACAGATACGCAGTATTTT.

The chain has TRBV12-3 or TRBV12-4 and TRBJ1-2; the D gene is possibly TRBD1 (5 bases). CDR3 length: 13 amino acids. The V gene lost 0 bases and the J gene lost 8 bases, with 10 bases spanning the gap. The CDR3 loop is CASSLAGARGYTF. CDR3 DNA: TGTGCCAGCAGTTTAGCAGGGGCGCGGGGCTACACCTTC.

The V and J genes are TRBV12-3 or TRBV12-4 and TRBJ2-5; 10 bases align to TRBD1. The J call may not be correct, given that the DNA end is closer to TRBJ2-7. This CDR3 comprises 15 residues. CDR3 protein: CASSPSGTGDVEQYF. The DNA of the CDR3 is TGTGCCAGCAGCCCTTCCGGGACAGGGGACGTCGAGCAGTACTTC.

This clonotype was seen just once. The J gene is TRBJ2-3, the V gene TRBV12-3 or TRBV12-4; D not resolved. Trimming left V 5 bases short and J 3 bases short, with 12 bases between. This CDR3 is 14 amino acids long. The DNA of the CDR3 is TGTGCCAGCAGTCCCTCCGCATGGACAGATACGCAGTATTTT. It encodes CASSPSAWTDTQYF.

Note on this clonotype: A much larger clonotype is one base distant, so this may be a read error. The chain recombines TRBV24-1 with TRBJ2-7; D remains ambiguous. This CDR3 region has 15 residues. V gave up 4 bases and J gave up 5 bases, with 17 bases separating them. Germline CDR1 reads KGHDR; CDR2 reads SFDVKD. CDR3 in DNA: TGTGCCACCAGTGACCCGCTATCGGGCAGCGACGAGCAGTACTTC. Translation: CATSDPLSGSDEQYF.

The rearrangement links TRBV4-1 to TRBJ2-7, with 9 bases fitting TRBD2. Looked up from germline, CDR1 is MGHRA and CDR2 is YSYEKL. The CDR3 consists of 16 residues. V was pared by 1 base and J by 0 bases, with 4 bases of the junction left unmatched. The CDR3 region is CASSQGGLADSYEQYF. The CDR3 region has the DNA TGCGCCAGCAGCCAAGGGGGACTAGCCGACTCCTACGAGCAGTACTTC.

The CDR3 region is CASSNTATYEQYF. The CDR3 bases are TGTGCCAGCTCAAATACAGCGACCTACGAGCAGTACTTC. This sequence joins TRBV18 and TRBJ2-5; the D is unclear. The DNA end is more similar to TRBJ2-7, so the J call may be wrong. The CDR3 is 13 residues long. The germline gives CDR1 KGHSH, CDR2 LQKENI.

Written as DNA, the CDR3 is TGTGCCAGCAGTTCTGGCGGGAGGGATAGCTCCTACAATGAGCAGTTCTTC. Translating it yields CASSSGGRDSSYNEQFF. The rearrangement links TRBV27 to TRBJ2-1, with 9 bases fitting TRBD2. The CDR3 loop spans 17 amino acids. V was clipped by 4 bases and J by 0 bases; unmatched bases: 7. Germline CDR1 MNHEY, CDR2 SMNVEV (reference sequence).

In this sample, this clonotype turned up once. V usage is TRBV14 and J usage is TRBJ2-7, with 10 nucleotides matching TRBD2. The CDR3 covers 18 residues. CDR1 is SGHDN, CDR2 FVKESK, per germline. J lost 4 bases, V lost 0 bases, and 12 bases had no gene match. CDR3 residues: CASSQEWLAGEPGYEQYF. As DNA, the CDR3 is TGTGCCAGCAGCCAAGAATGGCTAGCGGGAGAGCCCGGGTACGAGCAGTACTTC.

The CDR3 DNA follows: TGTGCCAGCAGTGAAGCGCTGGGACGGAACTACGAGCAGTACTTC. Its protein product is CASSEALGRNYEQYF. This sequence joins TRBV2 and TRBJ2-7; D is perhaps TRBD1 or TRBD2 (5 bases each). V gave up 0 bases and J gave up 3 bases, with 12 bases separating them. There are 15 residues in the CDR3. The V gene's germline CDR1 is SNHLY and CDR2 FYNNEI. Full variable domain (missing parts from reference TRBV2 and TRBJ2-7): EPEVTQTPSHQVTQMGQEVILRCVPISNHLYFYWYRQILGQKVEFLVSFYNNEISEKSEIFDDQFSVERPDGSNFTLKIRSTKLEDSAMYFCASSEALGRNYEQYFGPGTRLTVT.

Only a few counts were recorded for this clonotype. This chain joins TRBV20-1 and TRBJ1-1; tentative D call: TRBD1 (6 bases). This CDR3 contains 15 residues. Germline CDR1 reads DFQATT; CDR2 reads SNEGSKA (reference sequence). Trimming cost V 3 bases and J 11 bases, with 25 bases left between them. The CDR3 sequence: CSASPSPGGEFWAFF. The CDR3 DNA reads TGCAGTGCTAGCCCCTCCCCGGGGGGCGAATTTTGGGCTTTCTTT.

Points on this clonotype: This may be a read error: a much more frequent sequence differs by one nucleotide. This chain joins TRBV29-1 and TRBJ2-5; weak D call: TRBD1 (5 bases). The last part of the DNA fits TRBJ2-1 better; the J call may be wrong. There are 13 residues in the CDR3. CDR1 is SQVTM, CDR2 ANQGSEA, per germline. The CDR3 loop is CSVEGTNQETQFF. CDR3 coding DNA: TGCAGCGTTGAAGGGACAAACCAAGAGACCCAGTTCTTC.

The chain carries TRBV27 and TRBJ2-5; 8 bases match TRBD2. With V trimmed by 5 bases and J by 4 bases, 6 bases remained unmatched. This CDR3 contains 14 residues. In germline, CDR1 is MNHEY, CDR2 SMNVEV (reference sequence). CDR3 DNA: TGTGCCAGCAGTCCGAGCGGGGGACCAGAGACCCAGTACTTC. It is translated as CASSPSGGPETQYF.

The chain employs TRBV12-3 or TRBV12-4 and TRBJ2-5, with D possibly matching TRBD1 (5 bases). The J call may be incorrect, as the DNA end agrees better with TRBJ2-4. The CDR3 contains 12 residues. CDR3 protein: CASRKQENIQYF. In nucleotides, the CDR3 is TGTGCCAGCAGAAAACAGGAAAACATTCAGTACTTC.

The chain carries TRBV4-2 and TRBJ2-7, with D possibly matching TRBD1 (5 bases). Germline loops: CDR1 LGHNA, CDR2 YNFKEQ. V shed 0 bases and J shed 6 bases, with 12 bases lying between them. There are 14 residues in the CDR3. The CDR3 reads CASSQDGAYSEQYF. CDR3 bases: TGTGCCAGCAGCCAAGATGGGGCCTACAGCGAGCAGTACTTC.

The chain is built from TRBV6-5 and TRBJ1-2; 8 bases match TRBD1. CDR1 and CDR2 (germline): MNHEY, SVGAGI. Losses at the gene ends were 2 bases for V and 7 bases for J; bases not matched to a gene: 6. CDR3 size: 14 residues. CDR3 sequence: CASSYAPGGAGYTF. Here the CDR3 DNA reads TGTGCCAGCAGTTACGCGCCAGGGGGCGCTGGCTACACCTTC.

V and J are TRBV20-1 and TRBJ2-7; 7 bases line up with TRBD2. This CDR3 contains 13 residues. V was clipped by 5 bases and J by 2 bases; unmatched bases: 6. CDR1 DFQATT and CDR2 SNEGSKA come from the germline V gene (reference sequence). CDR3 residues: CSALLAPTYEQYF. The CDR3 DNA is TGCAGTGCTTTACTAGCGCCTACCTACGAGCAGTACTTC.

This rearrangement joins TRBV7-6 to TRBJ2-7, with 7 bases lining up with TRBD1. CDR3 size: 15 residues. V gave up 5 bases and J gave up 3 bases; unmatched junction bases: 10. CDR1 is SGHVS, CDR2 FNYEAQ, per germline. The CDR3 bases are TGTGCCAGCAGCCCGCCTGGACAGGCTGGCTACGAGCAGTACTTC. Translating gives CASSPPGQAGYEQYF.

This clonotype was seen a few times. This chain connects TRBV2 to TRBJ1-5; the D is unclear. CDR1 is SNHLY, CDR2 FYNNEI, per germline. This CDR3 has 15 residues. V lost 1 base and J 4 bases, leaving 11 bases between the germline ends. The CDR3 nucleotides are TGTGCCAGCAGTGAAGGGAACGGGCAGAATCAGCCCCAGCATTTT. It translates to CASSEGNGQNQPQHF.

The chain joins TRBV29-1 to TRBJ1-2, with TRBD1 matching 9 bases. The V segment lost 5 bases and the J segment 6 bases; nucleotides outside the gene matches: 10. Germline CDR1 and CDR2: SQVTM and ANQGSEA. The CDR3 is made up of 14 amino acids. CDR3 DNA: TGCAGCGTTACCCAGTCCCGGGACAGGGATGGCTACACCTTC. Translated: CSVTQSRDRDGYTF.

The chain links TRBV5-1 to TRBJ2-1; 9 nucleotides match TRBD1. V gave up 3 bases and J gave up 4 bases; unmatched junction bases: 8. Germline V gene sequence: CDR1 SGHRS, CDR2 YFSETQ. CDR3 length equals 16 residues. CDR3 protein: CASSSSPGTGYNEQFF. DNA for the CDR3: TGCGCCAGCAGCTCAAGCCCCGGGACAGGGTACAATGAGCAGTTCTTC.

This clonotype was counted a few times. The V gene is TRBV10-3, the J gene TRBJ2-7; 8 nucleotides line up with TRBD2. Germline V gene data show CDR1 as ENHRY and CDR2 as SYGVKD. V lost 3 bases, J lost 7 bases, and 8 bases stayed unmatched. This CDR3 has 14 amino acids. The CDR3: CAISESGSTGEQYF. The CDR3 DNA reads as TGTGCCATCAGTGAAAGCGGGAGTACGGGGGAGCAGTACTTC.

This clonotype turned up a few times. This sequence joins TRBV3-1 and TRBJ2-7; TRBD2 matches at 8 bases. CDR1 and CDR2 (germline): LGHDT, YNNKEL (reference sequence). The CDR3 has 14 amino acids. V was clipped by 1 base and J by 5 bases; unmatched bases: 4. CDR3: CASSQVRTSHEQYF. In nucleotides, the CDR3 is TGTGCCAGCAGCCAAGTACGGACTAGCCACGAGCAGTACTTC.

In regard to this clonotype: A much larger clone is a single base away; this may be a read error. The rearrangement joins TRBV18 to TRBJ2-1, with D uncertain. The CDR3 covers 12 residues. Per germline, CDR1 KGHSH and CDR2 LQKENI. CDR3 in amino acids: CASSYAYKEQFF. In nucleotides, the CDR3 is TGTGCCAGCTCCTACGCCTACAAGGAGCAGTTCTTC.

The V gene is TRBV27, the J gene TRBJ1-2; no clear D gene. This CDR3 is 13 amino acids long. Germline CDR1 reads MNHEY; CDR2 reads SMNVEV (reference sequence). Trimming left V 1 base short and J 8 bases short, with 11 bases between. The CDR3: CASSLLGGSGYTF. CDR3 nucleotides: TGTGCCAGCAGTTTATTGGGAGGGTCCGGCTACACCTTC.

This chain connects TRBV6-6 to TRBJ2-4; D is perhaps TRBD1 (6 bases). Trimming took off 4 bases at V and 15 bases at J, with 22 bases between the two ends. The CDR3 totals 14 residues. The germline V gene has CDR1 MNHNY and CDR2 SVGAGI (reference sequence). The CDR3 DNA reads TGTGCCAGCAGTTTAGGGGGTTCTGGCGCTGTGCTGTACTTC. Amino acid sequence: CASSLGGSGAVLYF.